This entry lists 5 T cell receptor beta chains sequenced from one sample in a study of OX40 agonist ivuxolimab in advanced cancers. Clones were sequenced by immunoSEQ multiplex PCR, and TCRdb holds only the in-frame ones, with some missing. The repertoire holds tens of thousands of clones, with 89% as singletons. The sample consisted of CD4+ or CD8+ T cells sorted from blood, taken in a trial of the OX40 agonist ivuxolimab. Every receptor here comes from an adult with an advanced solid tumor such as melanoma, head and neck, liver or kidney cancer.

The CDR3 region is CASSQVQGTGNTIYF. The CDR3 DNA reads TGCGCCAGCAGCCAAGTACAGGGGACTGGAAACACCATATATTTT. The chain combines TRBV4-1 with TRBJ1-3; 7 nucleotides match TRBD1. The germline V gene encodes CDR1 MGHRA and CDR2 YSYEKL. With V trimmed by 1 base and J by 2 bases, 2 bases remained unmatched. The CDR3 is 15 residues long.

The gene calls are TRBV10-3 and TRBJ1-2; tentative D call: TRBD1 (5 bases). There are 12 residues in the CDR3. Deletions cut 7 bases from V and 6 bases from J, with 12 bases between. Looked up from germline, CDR1 is ENHRY and CDR2 is SYGVKD. The CDR3 DNA follows: TGTGCCATCAACGAAAAAGGGGATGGCTACACCTTC. As protein: CAINEKGDGYTF.

V and J are TRBV19 and TRBJ2-7, with 13 bases lining up with TRBD2. CDR3 size: 15 residues. V lost 6 bases, J lost 6 bases, and 8 bases stayed unmatched. Germline assignment: CDR1 LNHDA and CDR2 SQIVND (reference sequence). CDR3 protein: CASSPGLAGVAEQYF. The DNA for the CDR3 is TGTGCCAGTAGCCCCGGACTAGCGGGAGTTGCCGAGCAGTACTTC.

This clone appeared a single time. The chain carries TRBV10-3 and TRBJ2-1; a possible D gene is TRBD1 (6 bases). This CDR3 spans 16 amino acids. V was clipped by 3 bases and J by 6 bases, with 18 bases between them. Looked up from germline, CDR1 is ENHRY and CDR2 is SYGVKD. The CDR3 nucleotides are TGTGCCATCAGTGACCCCGGGACACACAACCCCAATGAGCAGTTCTTC. It translates to CAISDPGTHNPNEQFF.

In this sample, this clone turned up once. The V and J genes are TRBV19 and TRBJ1-2; D gene ambiguous. The ends were cut back, 6 bases at V and 4 bases at J, with 15 bases in the middle. CDR1 LNHDA and CDR2 SQIVND come from the germline V gene (reference sequence). The CDR3 is made up of 14 amino acids. The CDR3 protein is CASSGTPRFYGYTF. For the CDR3, the DNA is TGTGCCAGTAGCGGAACCCCCAGATTCTATGGCTACACCTTC.